This TCR beta chain stems from a study of human T cells and chemical hapten exposure. Findings and limits, study-wide: Healthy people's immune response may differ from that of the donors, who had alopecia.

This clonotype was counted ten times or more. The antigen remains undetermined. Germline CDR1 and CDR2: LGHNA and YSLEER. V shed 1 base and J shed 1 base, with 11 bases lying between them. This CDR3 contains 16 residues. Specified time point: patch test 2, 6 weeks after DPC sensitization. Stated treatment: therapeutic diphenylcyclopropenone sensitization with weekly scalp DPC. TCRdb re-called the RACE reads with MiXCR, one entry per CDR3 protein. In the table there are about 40,000 distinct CDR3 sequences, approximately 3.3% of which are singletons. This clonotype was sampled from a man aged 35-49 years with alopecia areata. Some clones in this sample may be carry-over from other donors' samples. This material consisted of whole blood, taken in connection with sensitization to the hapten diphenylcyclopropenone (DPC). The gene calls are TRBV4-3 and TRBJ2-1; D assignment may be TRBD1 or TRBD2 (5 bases each). CDR3 nucleotides: TGCGCCAGCAGCCAAGGGGGCCCGGGGTCCTACAATGAGCAGTTCTTC. Translating gives CASSQGGPGSYNEQFF.